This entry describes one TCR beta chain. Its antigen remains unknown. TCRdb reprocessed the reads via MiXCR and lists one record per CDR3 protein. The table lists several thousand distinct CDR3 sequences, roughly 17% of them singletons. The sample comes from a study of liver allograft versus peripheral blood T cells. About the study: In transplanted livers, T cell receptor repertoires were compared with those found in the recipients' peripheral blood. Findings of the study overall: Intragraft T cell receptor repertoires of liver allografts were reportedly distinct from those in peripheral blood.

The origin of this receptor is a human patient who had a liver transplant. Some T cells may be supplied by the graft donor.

DNA for the CDR3: TGTGCCAGCAGTCTCGGGGACAGTGTATATAGCAATCAGCCCCAGCATTTT. Protein sequence: CASSLGDSVYSNQPQHF. The chain couples TRBV2 to TRBJ1-5; 7 nucleotides line up with TRBD1. CDR3 size: 17 residues. The V gene's germline CDR1 is SNHLY and CDR2 FYNNEI. Trimming took 5 bases from V and 0 from J; bases not matched to a gene: 10.